The clone carrying this T cell receptor beta chain was seen only a few times. Its antigen is still unknown. These data are taken from a study of cytomegalovirus exposure and HLA in healthy donors. Study-level results: Most TCR beta V segments were productive about 87% or about 30% of the time in an earlier analysis. A reported reduction in N-insertions relative to the roughly 710-donor mean was seen in an Asian-associated ancestry cluster in a later analysis. The listing of roughly 160 TCR beta chains classed them as cytomegalovirus-associated.

The germline CDR1 and CDR2 sequences are SGHAT and FQNNGV. The CDR3 consists of 16 residues. V was pared by 4 bases and J by 4 bases, with 5 bases of the junction left unmatched. Both 60 Vbeta primers and 13 Jbeta primers went into the PCR. Clones were sequenced by immunoSEQ multiplex PCR, and TCRdb holds only the in-frame ones, with some missing. The sample comprises 150,000 or so clones, roughly four fifths of which are singletons, and 2.5% rests with the top ten. What was sequenced was PBMCs. The chain carries TRBV11-2 and TRBJ2-3; TRBD2 aligns across 13 bases. This clonotype was obtained from a female donor in good health and CMV-seronegative. CDR3 in amino acids: CASSSRLAGGPDTQYF. The CDR3 DNA reads as TGTGCCAGCAGCTCCCGACTAGCGGGAGGCCCAGATACGCAGTATTTT.